Presented here are 26 T cell receptor beta chains from one specimen sequenced in a study of blood T cell repertoires in COVID-19. TCRdb keeps only in-frame clones here, not all; method: immunoSEQ multiplex PCR. Here the sample spans a few hundred thousand clones, just under 85% being singletons. Sequenced material: PBMCs or T cells enriched from blood (not recorded which). Every receptor here comes from a woman aged 40 to 49 with acute COVID-19.

The rearrangement uses TRBV14 and TRBJ1-3; D is possibly TRBD1 (5 bases). Germline CDR1 and CDR2: SGHDN and FVKESK. This CDR3 spans 17 amino acids. Trimming took 1 base from V and 1 from J, leaving 14 bases between them. This CDR3 reads CASSQVRGRPSGNTIYF. CDR3 nucleotide sequence: TGTGCCAGCAGCCAAGTAAGGGGAAGGCCGTCTGGAAACACCATATATTTT.

The chain employs TRBV3-1 (or the pseudogene TRBV3-2) and TRBJ1-4; D remains ambiguous. The V gene's germline CDR1 is LGHDT and CDR2 YNNKEL (reference sequence). This CDR3 spans 16 amino acids. V lost 0 bases to trimming and J lost 7 bases, with 15 bases between them. In DNA form, the CDR3 reads TGTGCCAGCAGCCAAGATCATGAGGAATTGGGTGAAAAACTGTTTTTT. It encodes CASSQDHEELGEKLFF.

The chain joins TRBV30 to TRBJ2-2; D is possibly TRBD1 (6 bases). The length of the CDR3 is 19 residues. Germline V CDR1 and CDR2: GTSNPN, SVGIG (reference sequence). V shed 5 bases and J shed 3 bases, with 28 bases lying between them. CDR3 sequence: CAWVTLGDTAELHTGELFF. The DNA for the CDR3 is TGTGCCTGGGTCACCCTCGGGGACACAGCTGAACTCCACACCGGGGAGCTGTTTTTT.

The V and J genes are TRBV9 and TRBJ1-3, with unresolved D. Germline V lookup: CDR1 SGDLS, CDR2 YYNGEE. Deletions cut 4 bases from V and 1 base from J, with 12 bases between. This CDR3 comprises 15 residues. The CDR3 DNA is TGTGCCAGCAGCTCCCGGTTGCTGTCTGGAAACACCATATATTTT. Protein: CASSSRLLSGNTIYF.

This clone was detected only once. The chain joins TRBV27 to TRBJ2-1; 7 nucleotides align to TRBD2. In germline, CDR1 is MNHEY, CDR2 SMNVEV (reference sequence). This CDR3 region has 14 residues. After removal of 2 bases from V and 4 bases from J, the junction contained 2 bases not matched to a gene. The CDR3 coding sequence is TGTGCCAGCAGTTTAATGGGGGGGTACAATGAGCAGTTCTTC. Translated: CASSLMGGYNEQFF.

The chain recombines TRBV14 with TRBJ2-7, with TRBD2 matching over 8 bases. Germline V gene sequence: CDR1 SGHDN, CDR2 FVKESK. Trimming cost V 2 bases and J 4 bases; bases outside gene matches: 10. This CDR3 is built from 16 residues. The CDR3 loop is CASSQWAAGVLYEQYF. The CDR3, as DNA: TGTGCCAGCAGCCAATGGGCAGCGGGAGTGTTGTACGAGCAGTACTTC.

The chain is built from TRBV6-5 and TRBJ1-3, with TRBD1 matching over 7 bases. The germline V gene encodes CDR1 MNHEY and CDR2 SVGAGI. Trimming removed 8 bases from V and 5 bases from J; junction bases left unmatched: 6. This CDR3 has 13 amino acids. In nucleotides, the CDR3 is TGTGCCAGCGGCGACAGGGCCCGAAACACCATATATTTT. Its protein product is CASGDRARNTIYF.

In this sample, this clone turned up once. The CDR3 region is CASRGTSGQETQYF. CDR3 nucleotides: TGTGCCAGCAGAGGGACTAGCGGACAAGAGACCCAGTACTTC. The V call is TRBV28, the J call TRBJ2-5; the match to TRBD2 covers 11 bases. The junction had 2 bases not matched to a gene; V was cut back by 6 bases and J by 2 bases. This CDR3 region has 14 residues. In germline, CDR1 is MDHEN, CDR2 SYDVKM.

The chain combines TRBV6-5 with TRBJ2-7, with TRBD2 matching 12 bases. The germline V gene encodes CDR1 MNHEY and CDR2 SVGAGI. The CDR3 contains 16 residues. Losses at the gene ends were 0 bases for V and 7 bases for J; bases not matched to a gene: 7. This chain's CDR3 is CASSYSWTSGIEEQYF. For the CDR3, the DNA is TGTGCCAGCAGTTACTCATGGACTAGCGGGATAGAGGAGCAGTACTTC.

The chain recombines TRBV7-2 with TRBJ2-2; D gene unclear. The CDR3 extends over 13 amino acids. Germline-derived CDR1 and CDR2 are SGHTA and FQGNSA. Trimming stripped 3 bases from V and 6 bases from J, with 8 bases between. The CDR3 DNA is TGTGCCAGCAGCTTCCCTCTTGCCGGGGAGCTGTTTTTT. Protein sequence: CASSFPLAGELFF.

The chain links TRBV14 to TRBJ2-4, with a possible D match to TRBD1 (6 bases). V was shortened by 5 bases and J by 1 base, with 9 bases between the two germline ends. The germline V gene encodes CDR1 SGHDN and CDR2 FVKESK. The CDR3 runs to 14 residues. CDR3 protein: CASSSQGAKNIQYF. For the CDR3, the DNA is TGTGCCAGCAGCTCTCAGGGGGCCAAAAACATTCAGTACTTC.

In the case of this clone: One junction end disagrees with the germline gene, perhaps due to a read error. The chain combines TRBV4-2 with TRBJ1-1; D is uncertain. Germline V lookup: CDR1 LGHNA, CDR2 YNFKEQ. The CDR3 contains 16 residues. The CDR3 region has the DNA TGTGCCAGCAGCCAGGCGGGGTCCCGGCGGAACCCTGAAGCTTTCTTT. This encodes CASSQAGSRRNPEAFF.

The chain carries TRBV3-1 (or the pseudogene TRBV3-2) and TRBJ1-2; no clear D gene. Germline V CDR1 and CDR2: LGHDT, YNNKEL (reference sequence). With 1 base removed from V and 8 bases from J, the gap between germline ends came to 8 bases. The CDR3 length is 12 residues. The CDR3 coding sequence is TGTGCCAGCAGCCAAGTTAAATCGGGCTACACCTTC. This translates into CASSQVKSGYTF.

The rearrangement uses TRBV7-9 and TRBJ2-3; D is possibly TRBD2 (5 bases). Germline CDR1 reads SEHNR; CDR2 reads FQNEAQ (reference sequence). This CDR3 comprises 14 residues. Trimming left V 2 bases short and J 2 bases short, with 8 bases between. The CDR3 bases are TGTGCCAGCAGCTTATGGGAGTTCACAGATACGCAGTATTTT. Translating it yields CASSLWEFTDTQYF. Looking up the rest from reference TRBV7-9 and TRBJ2-3 gives the full variable domain: DTGVSQNPRHKITKRGQNVTFRCDPISEHNRLYWYRQTLGQGPEFLTYFQNEAQLEKSRLLSDRFSAERPKGSFSTLEIQRTEQGDSAMYLCASSLWEFTDTQYFGPGTRLTVL.

The chain links TRBV6-6 to TRBJ1-3, with unresolved D. In germline, CDR1 is MNHNY, CDR2 SVGAGI (reference sequence). The germline V and J ends were trimmed by 0 bases and 0 bases, with 9 bases remaining between them. The CDR3 is made up of 16 amino acids. In DNA form, the CDR3 reads TGTGCCAGCAGTTACTCGGGAGAAATCTCTGGAAACACCATATATTTT. Protein: CASSYSGEISGNTIYF.

The CDR3 nucleotides are TGTGCCAGCTCACCTCCAGGTTTGAACACTGAAGCTTTCTTT. Translation gives CASSPPGLNTEAFF. This chain links TRBV18 with TRBJ1-1; D call uncertain. CDR3 length: 14 residues. The germline V gene encodes CDR1 KGHSH and CDR2 LQKENI. Trimming took 3 bases from V and 0 from J, leaving 8 bases between them.

This clone was found a few times. This chain links TRBV2 with TRBJ2-2; 7 nucleotides align to TRBD1. The CDR3 is made up of 16 amino acids. Germline CDR1 and CDR2: SNHLY and FYNNEI. V lost 7 bases to trimming and J lost 2 bases; unmatched junction nucleotides: 10. The CDR3 reads CASTKQGFGNTGELFF. DNA of the CDR3: TGTGCCAGCACTAAACAGGGGTTCGGTAACACCGGGGAGCTGTTTTTT.

The sample holds one count of this clone. V and J are TRBV10-3 and TRBJ1-1; TRBD1 matches at 9 bases. The length of the CDR3 is 16 residues. Germline CDR1 and CDR2: ENHRY and SYGVKD. The V segment lost 10 bases and the J segment 4 bases; nucleotides outside the gene matches: 16. CDR3 sequence: CATPKNRGQNVTEAFF. Written as DNA, the CDR3 is TGTGCCACCCCAAAAAACAGGGGGCAGAATGTCACTGAAGCTTTCTTT.

This clone was found once. The chain uses TRBV5-1 and TRBJ2-2, with 7 bases identical to TRBD1. V trimming: 4 bases; J trimming: 9 bases; junction bases outside the gene matches: 12. Germline loops: CDR1 SGHRS, CDR2 YFSETQ. The CDR3 is 15 amino acids. CDR3 nucleotide sequence: TGCGCCAGCAGCGTTTCCGGGACAGCAGTCCGGGAGCTGTTTTTT. This gives the protein CASSVSGTAVRELFF. Looking up the rest from reference TRBV5-1 and TRBJ2-2 gives the full variable domain: KAGVTQTPRYLIKTRGQQVTLSCSPISGHRSVSWYQQTPGQGLQFLFEYFSETQRNKGNFPGRFSGRQFSNSRSEMNVSTLELGDSALYLCASSVSGTAVRELFFGEGSRLTVL.

The chain links TRBV5-1 to TRBJ2-7; 7 nucleotides agree with TRBD2. V shed 3 bases, J shed 0 bases, and the junction held 6 bases outside the gene matches. Germline CDR1 SGHRS, CDR2 YFSETQ. The CDR3 is 15 amino acids. CDR3 nucleotide sequence: TGCGCCAGCAGCTCTAGCGGAACTAGCTCCTACGAGCAGTACTTC. Protein sequence: CASSSSGTSSYEQYF. The whole variable domain, remainder taken from reference TRBV5-1 and TRBJ2-7, is KAGVTQTPRYLIKTRGQQVTLSCSPISGHRSVSWYQQTPGQGLQFLFEYFSETQRNKGNFPGRFSGRQFSNSRSEMNVSTLELGDSALYLCASSSSGTSSYEQYFGPGTRLTVT.

This sequence joins TRBV18 and TRBJ1-3; D might be TRBD1 (6 bases). This CDR3 region has 16 residues. CDR1 and CDR2 (germline): KGHSH, LQKENI. The ends were cut back, 3 bases at V and 1 base at J, with 13 bases in the middle. The CDR3 nucleotides read TGTGCCAGCTCACCCCGGACAGAGCCTTCTGGAAACACCATATATTTT. Its translation is CASSPRTEPSGNTIYF.

CDR3: CATSDDRGSDEQYF. The DNA of the CDR3 is TGTGCCACCAGTGATGACAGGGGTAGCGACGAGCAGTACTTC. V usage is TRBV24-1 and J usage is TRBJ2-7, with 8 nucleotides matching TRBD1. The germline gives CDR1 KGHDR, CDR2 SFDVKD. This CDR3 is built from 14 residues. J lost 5 bases, V lost 3 bases, and 5 bases had no gene match.

This clone was found once. This chain joins TRBV27 and TRBJ1-1; 12 positions match TRBD1. Germline CDR1 reads MNHEY; CDR2 reads SMNVEV (reference sequence). The CDR3 is made up of 19 amino acids. Germline trimming cut 4 bases from V and 2 bases from J; bases unmatched to any gene: 14. The CDR3 reads CASSSGWDRGRKRNTEAFF. CDR3 DNA: TGTGCCAGCAGTTCGGGATGGGACAGGGGGCGGAAAAGAAACACTGAAGCTTTCTTT.

This chain joins TRBV5-1 and TRBJ2-3; the match to TRBD2 covers 8 bases. Germline CDR1 reads SGHRS; CDR2 reads YFSETQ. The CDR3 loop spans 15 amino acids. After removal of 4 bases from V and 1 base from J, the junction contained 5 bases not matched to a gene. DNA of the CDR3: TGCGCCAGCAGCGCAACTAGCGGCCGCACAGATACGCAGTATTTT. It encodes CASSATSGRTDTQYF.

This clone has just a few counts. J is TRBJ1-2 and V is TRBV19; 7 bases align to TRBD1. This CDR3 region has 14 residues. V lost 3 bases to trimming and J lost 7 bases; unmatched junction nucleotides: 8. The germline V gene has CDR1 LNHDA and CDR2 SQIVND (reference sequence). CDR3 amino acids: CASSIMEGASGYTF. The CDR3 DNA reads as TGTGCCAGTAGTATCATGGAGGGGGCAAGTGGCTACACCTTC.

This clone occurred a few times. CDR3 in amino acids: CASSHFGEKLFF. In DNA form, the CDR3 reads TGTGCCAGCAGCCATTTCGGTGAAAAACTGTTTTTT. V gene TRBV3-1 (or the pseudogene TRBV3-2) combines with J gene TRBJ1-4, with unresolved D. The V end lost 3 bases, the J end lost 7 bases, and 6 bases lay between the germline ends. The CDR3 contains 12 residues. Germline assignment: CDR1 LGHDT and CDR2 YNNKEL (reference sequence).